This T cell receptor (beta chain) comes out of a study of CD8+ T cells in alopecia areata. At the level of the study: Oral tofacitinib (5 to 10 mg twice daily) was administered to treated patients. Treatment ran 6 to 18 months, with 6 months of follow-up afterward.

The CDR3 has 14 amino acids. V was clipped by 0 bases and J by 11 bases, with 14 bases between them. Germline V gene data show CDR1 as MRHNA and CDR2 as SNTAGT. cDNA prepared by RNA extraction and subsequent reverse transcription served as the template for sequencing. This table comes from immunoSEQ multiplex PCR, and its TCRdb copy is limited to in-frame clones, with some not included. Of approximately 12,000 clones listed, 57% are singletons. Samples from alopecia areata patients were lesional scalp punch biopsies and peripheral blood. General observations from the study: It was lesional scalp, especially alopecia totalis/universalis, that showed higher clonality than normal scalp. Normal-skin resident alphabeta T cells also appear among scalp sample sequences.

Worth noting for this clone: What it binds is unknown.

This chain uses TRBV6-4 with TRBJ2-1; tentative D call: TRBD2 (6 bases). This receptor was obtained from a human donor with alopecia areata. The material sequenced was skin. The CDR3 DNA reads TGTGCCAGCAGTGACTCGGAGGGAGTAGAACAGCAGTTCTTC. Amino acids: CASSDSEGVEQQFF.